A selection of T cell receptor beta chains follows, all from one sample in a study of T-cell memory formation after mild COVID-19. TCRdb fed the 5' RACE reads into MiXCR, producing one record per CDR3 protein. The sample records about 440,000 distinct CDR3 sequences, about 19% being singletons. Sequenced input: PBMCs or a T cell subset sorted from them (not recorded which). The receptor source for this set is an adult woman who had mild COVID-19 (a few samples of this study predate the infection). Cell type and time point are not known. CDR3s include the opening cysteine and the closing phenylalanine or tryptophan. Fields, in order: CDR3 protein, CDR3 DNA, V gene, clone size, J gene, D gene. D genes are given only for firm matches. A clone size is listed for some rows: how often the clone was seen (once, few, many), or a class if it is expanded.

CDR3: CAIVRDVRLLAKNIQYF; DNA: TGTGCCATCGTACGGGACGTCAGGCTCCTAGCCAAAAACATTCAGTACTTC; V: TRBV6-1; size: -; J: TRBJ2-4; D: -
CDR3: CASSQVGGGRGNEQYF; DNA: TGCGCCAGCAGCCAAGTAGGAGGGGGTCGAGGGAACGAGCAGTACTTC; V: TRBV4-1; size: few; J: TRBJ2-7; D: -
CDR3: CASSAAGTGGLLAKNIQYF; DNA: TGTGCCAGCAGCGCCGCCGGGACAGGGGGTCTTTTAGCCAAAAACATTCAGTACTTC; V: TRBV9; size: few; J: TRBJ2-4; D: TRBD1
CDR3: CASRKGSDTQYF; DNA: TGTGCCAGCAGAAAGGGGTCAGATACGCAGTATTTT; V: TRBV12-3/TRBV12-4; size: -; J: TRBJ2-3; D: -
CDR3: CASSRPGNTIYF; DNA: TGTGCCAGCAGCCGGCCGGGGAACACCATATATTTT; V: TRBV5-5; size: -; J: TRBJ1-3; D: -
CDR3: CSVATSGTGELFF; DNA: TGCAGCGTCGCTACTAGCGGCACCGGGGAGCTGTTTTTT; V: TRBV29-1; size: -; J: TRBJ2-2; D: TRBD2
CDR3: CASSFRQYSPLHF; DNA: TGTGCCAGCAGTTTTCGACAATATTCACCCCTCCACTTT; V: TRBV12-3/TRBV12-4; size: -; J: TRBJ1-6; D: -
CDR3: CATSAPGQGRRGYTF; DNA: TGTGCCACCAGTGCCCCGGGGCAGGGTCGGCGGGGCTACACCTTC; V: TRBV24-1; size: once; J: TRBJ1-2; D: -
CDR3: CATSPGGSTYNEQFF; DNA: TGTGCCACCAGTCCGGGCGGGAGTACCTACAATGAGCAGTTCTTC; V: TRBV24-1; size: -; J: TRBJ2-1; D: TRBD2
CDR3: CASSRLAGRDNEQFF; DNA: TGTGCCAGCAGCAGACTAGCGGGGCGAGACAATGAGCAGTTCTTC; V: TRBV12-3/TRBV12-4; size: -; J: TRBJ2-1; D: TRBD2
CDR3: CASSLGSYNSPLHF; DNA: TGTGCCAGCAGTTTGGGGTCCTATAATTCACCCCTCCACTTT; V: TRBV27; size: few; J: TRBJ1-6; D: -
CDR3: CSATRGLAGGSRNEQFF; DNA: TGCAGTGCTACCCGAGGACTAGCGGGAGGGAGTAGGAATGAGCAGTTCTTC; V: TRBV20-1; size: -; J: TRBJ2-1; D: TRBD2
CDR3: CASSGWGTLMGEQYF; DNA: TGTGCCAGCAGCGGTTGGGGCACCCTGATGGGCGAGCAGTACTTC; V: TRBV3-1; size: -; J: TRBJ2-7; D: -
CDR3: CASSPSGGGVHTEAFF; DNA: TGCGCCAGCAGCCCCAGTGGTGGGGGGGTACACACTGAAGCTTTCTTT; V: TRBV4-1; size: -; J: TRBJ1-1; D: -
CDR3: CASRTSRASRNTEAFF; DNA: TGTGCCAGCAGGACAAGTAGGGCCTCACGGAACACTGAAGCTTTCTTT; V: TRBV7-9; size: -; J: TRBJ1-1; D: -
CDR3: CASSLYAQGSTDTQYF; DNA: TGTGCCAGCAGCTTGTATGCACAGGGGAGCACAGATACGCAGTATTTT; V: TRBV5-6; size: many; J: TRBJ2-3; D: TRBD1
CDR3: CASSLGTLITDTQYF; DNA: TGCGCCAGCAGCTTAGGGACCCTAATCACAGATACGCAGTATTTT; V: TRBV5-1; size: few; J: TRBJ2-3; D: -
CDR3: CSAGPPITDFSNYGYTF; DNA: TGCAGTGCCGGCCCCCCGATTACAGACTTTTCTAACTATGGCTACACCTTC; V: TRBV20-1; size: -; J: TRBJ1-2; D: -
CDR3: CASSEGTRNEKLFF; DNA: TGTGCCAGCAGTGAAGGAACGAGAAATGAAAAACTGTTTTTT; V: TRBV2; size: few; J: TRBJ1-4; D: -
CDR3: CSARGGGSEAFF; DNA: TGCAGTGCTAGGGGAGGGGGAAGTGAAGCTTTCTTT; V: TRBV20-1; size: -; J: TRBJ1-1; D: -
CDR3: CASSLSGNTIYF; DNA: TGTGCCAGCAGCCTATCTGGAAACACCATATATTTT; V: TRBV12-3/TRBV12-4; size: many; J: TRBJ1-3; D: -
CDR3: CASSLRDSNQPQHF; DNA: TGTGCCAGCAGTTTACGAGATAGCAATCAGCCCCAGCATTTT; V: TRBV27; size: -; J: TRBJ1-5; D: -
CDR3: CASSRRDREGGELFF; DNA: TGTGCCAGCAGCCGACGGGACAGGGAAGGCGGGGAGCTGTTTTTT; V: TRBV4-2; size: few; J: TRBJ2-2; D: TRBD1
CDR3: CASSATSGGAEDTQYF; DNA: TGTGCCAGCAGCGCGACTAGCGGGGGGGCCGAAGATACGCAGTATTTT; V: TRBV9; size: once; J: TRBJ2-3; D: TRBD2
CDR3: CASSVGTDDRTDTQYF; DNA: TGTGCCAGCAGCGTAGGAACAGATGATCGCACAGATACGCAGTATTTT; V: TRBV9; size: -; J: TRBJ2-3; D: -
CDR3: CASSLRDRVLEQFF; DNA: TGTGCCAGCAGCTTACGAGACAGGGTATTAGAGCAGTTCTTC; V: TRBV7-8; size: few; J: TRBJ2-1; D: TRBD1
CDR3: CASSYTGTENYGYTF; DNA: TGTGCCAGCAGCTACACCGGGACAGAGAACTATGGCTACACCTTC; V: TRBV7-2; size: few; J: TRBJ1-2; D: TRBD1
CDR3: CSVDRGNTDTQYF; DNA: TGCAGCGTTGATCGCGGAAACACAGATACGCAGTATTTT; V: TRBV29-1; size: few; J: TRBJ2-3; D: -
CDR3: CASSFGSDPSYEQYF; DNA: TGCGCCAGCAGCTTTGGCAGTGACCCCTCCTACGAGCAGTACTTC; V: TRBV5-1; size: few; J: TRBJ2-7; D: -
CDR3: CAFGTGPGAFF; DNA: TGTGCCTTCGGGACAGGGCCGGGAGCTTTCTTT; V: TRBV30; size: -; J: TRBJ1-1; D: TRBD1
CDR3: CAWSIGSPLHF; DNA: TGTGCCTGGAGTATCGGTTCACCCCTCCACTTT; V: TRBV30; size: -; J: TRBJ1-6; D: -
CDR3: CASSSLGGSNTGELFF; DNA: TGCGCCAGCAGCTCACTAGGGGGTTCCAACACCGGGGAGCTGTTTTTT; V: TRBV5-1; size: -; J: TRBJ2-2; D: -
CDR3: CASSLDFRTKGAYGYTF; DNA: TGTGCCAGCAGCTTAGACTTTAGGACAAAAGGGGCCTATGGCTACACCTTC; V: TRBV11-2; size: -; J: TRBJ1-2; D: -
CDR3: CASSLAQAGGTDTQYF; DNA: TGCGCCAGCAGCTTGGCTCAGGCTGGGGGAACAGATACGCAGTATTTT; V: TRBV5-1; size: -; J: TRBJ2-3; D: -
CDR3: CASRASGNEYNEQFF; DNA: TGCGCCAGCAGGGCTAGCGGGAACGAGTACAATGAGCAGTTCTTC; V: TRBV5-1; size: few; J: TRBJ2-1; D: TRBD2
CDR3: CASSAGPYNEQFF; DNA: TGTGCCAGCTCAGCAGGCCCTTACAATGAGCAGTTCTTC; V: TRBV18; size: -; J: TRBJ2-1; D: -
CDR3: CASSFRRDNEKLFF; DNA: TGTGCCAGCAGCTTCCGACGGGATAATGAAAAACTGTTTTTT; V: TRBV7-9; size: -; J: TRBJ1-4; D: -
CDR3: CASSDSTPGNYGYTF; DNA: TGTGCCAGCAGTGACAGCACTCCAGGGAACTATGGCTACACCTTC; V: TRBV12-3/TRBV12-4; size: -; J: TRBJ1-2; D: -
CDR3: CASSPGPGVTQYF; DNA: TGTGCCAGCAGCCCCGGACCGGGCGTTACGCAGTATTTT; V: TRBV6-5; size: -; J: TRBJ2-3; D: -
CDR3: CASSYGTSGRAGLDNEQFF; DNA: TGTGCCAGCAGTTATGGGACTAGCGGGAGGGCCGGGTTGGACAATGAGCAGTTCTTC; V: TRBV6-2/TRBV6-3; size: -; J: TRBJ2-1; D: TRBD2
CDR3: CASSQEADGEAFF; DNA: TGTGCCAGCAGCCAAGAGGCGGACGGTGAAGCTTTCTTT; V: TRBV14; size: many; J: TRBJ1-1; D: -
CDR3: CASSFQPSPSTGELFF; DNA: TGTGCCAGCAGTTTCCAACCCTCACCTTCGACCGGGGAGCTGTTTTTT; V: TRBV6-5; size: few; J: TRBJ2-2; D: -
CDR3: CASSVEGNTIYF; DNA: TGTGCCAGCAGCGTAGAAGGAAACACCATATATTTT; V: TRBV9; size: -; J: TRBJ1-3; D: -
CDR3: CASSLRLARYNEQFF; DNA: TGTGCCAGCAGTTTACGGCTAGCGCGTTACAATGAGCAGTTCTTC; V: TRBV12-3/TRBV12-4; size: few; J: TRBJ2-1; D: -
CDR3: CASSFTGIGTDTQYF; DNA: TGCGCCAGCAGCTTCACAGGGATCGGCACAGATACGCAGTATTTT; V: TRBV5-1; size: few; J: TRBJ2-3; D: -
CDR3: CASSLGRATNEKLFF; DNA: TGTGCCAGCAGCCTGGGACGGGCAACTAATGAAAAACTGTTTTTT; V: TRBV7-6; size: -; J: TRBJ1-4; D: -
CDR3: CASSSSPRDRAADTQYF; DNA: TGTGCCAGCAGCTCTTCCCCCAGGGACAGGGCGGCAGATACGCAGTATTTT; V: TRBV21-1; size: few; J: TRBJ2-3; D: -
CDR3: CASSKAGFDYEQYF; DNA: TGTGCCAGCAGTAAAGCGGGATTCGACTACGAGCAGTACTTC; V: TRBV12-3/TRBV12-4; size: many; J: TRBJ2-7; D: TRBD2
CDR3: CASSLSPLAGGYNEQFF; DNA: TGCGCCAGCAGCTTGAGTCCTCTAGCGGGGGGGTACAATGAGCAGTTCTTC; V: TRBV5-1; size: many; J: TRBJ2-1; D: TRBD2
CDR3: CASSNTGTQETEYF; DNA: TGTGCCAGCAGCAATACAGGGACTCAAGAGACCGAGTACTTC; V: TRBV7-6; size: -; J: TRBJ2-5; D: -
CDR3: CASSPVGTSDAEQFF; DNA: TGTGCCAGCTCTCCGGTAGGGACTAGCGATGCTGAGCAGTTCTTC; V: TRBV18; size: few; J: TRBJ2-1; D: TRBD2
CDR3: CASSLDKGRVNTEAFF; DNA: TGTGCCAGCAGCTTGGACAAGGGTAGGGTGAACACTGAAGCTTTCTTT; V: TRBV5-6; size: many; J: TRBJ1-1; D: -
CDR3: CASSQTRSWTDTQYF; DNA: TGCGCCAGCAGCCAAACTCGGAGTTGGACAGATACGCAGTATTTT; V: TRBV4-1; size: -; J: TRBJ2-3; D: -
CDR3: CASRGGTIGSYEQYF; DNA: TGTGCCAGCAGAGGGGGAACTATCGGGAGCTACGAGCAGTACTTC; V: TRBV2; size: -; J: TRBJ2-7; D: -
CDR3: CASYYTGSNYGYTF; DNA: TGTGCCAGCTATTATACAGGGTCTAACTATGGCTACACCTTC; V: TRBV12-3/TRBV12-4; size: few; J: TRBJ1-2; D: -
CDR3: CATAGGGASSYNEQFF; DNA: TGTGCCACCGCGGGAGGCGGGGCTAGCTCCTACAATGAGCAGTTCTTC; V: TRBV24-1; size: -; J: TRBJ2-1; D: TRBD2
CDR3: CASSHYTGSYEQYF; DNA: TGTGCCAGCAGCCACTATACAGGGTCCTACGAGCAGTACTTC; V: TRBV9; size: -; J: TRBJ2-7; D: -
CDR3: CASHGGNEKLFF; DNA: TGTGCCAGCCATGGGGGTAATGAAAAACTGTTTTTT; V: TRBV6-5; size: -; J: TRBJ1-4; D: -
CDR3: CASSQLTSGVVGGELFF; DNA: TGTGCCAGCAGCCAACTAACTAGCGGGGTAGTAGGCGGGGAGCTGTTTTTT; V: TRBV4-2; size: few; J: TRBJ2-2; D: TRBD2
CDR3: CASSQRQGALGGYTF; DNA: TGTGCCAGCAGTCAGAGACAGGGGGCTCTAGGAGGCTACACCTTC; V: TRBV6-5; size: -; J: TRBJ1-2; D: TRBD1